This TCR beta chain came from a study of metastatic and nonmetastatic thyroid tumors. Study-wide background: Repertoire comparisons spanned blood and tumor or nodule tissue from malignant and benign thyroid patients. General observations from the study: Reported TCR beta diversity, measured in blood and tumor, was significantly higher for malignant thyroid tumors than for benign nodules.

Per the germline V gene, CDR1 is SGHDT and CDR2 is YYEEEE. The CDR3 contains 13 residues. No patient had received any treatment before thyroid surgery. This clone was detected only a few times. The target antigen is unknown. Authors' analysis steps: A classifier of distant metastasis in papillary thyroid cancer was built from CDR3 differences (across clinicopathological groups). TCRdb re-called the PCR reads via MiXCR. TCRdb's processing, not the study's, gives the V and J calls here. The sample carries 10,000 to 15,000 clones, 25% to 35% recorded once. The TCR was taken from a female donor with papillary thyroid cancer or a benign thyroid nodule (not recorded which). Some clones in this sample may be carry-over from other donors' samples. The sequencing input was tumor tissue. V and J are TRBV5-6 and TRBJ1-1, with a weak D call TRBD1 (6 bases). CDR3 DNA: TGTTCCGGCAGCTTAGGGGGTTCCACTGAAGCTTTCTTT. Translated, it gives CSGSLGGSTEAFF.